Listed below are T cell receptor beta chains from one sample, sequenced in a study of shared clonotypes between healthy human individuals. The protocol was immunoSEQ multiplex PCR, while the TCRdb copy is restricted to in-frame clones and leaves out a portion. The sample shows over a million clones, about 98.5% of them seen only once. The sequenced material came from naive CD4+ T cells sorted from blood. The source is a man aged 25-40 years in good health. Both conserved end residues are part of each CDR3. A D gene is named only where the DNA matches it firmly. Not all rows give a size; the values are once, few, many and, for expanded clones, a class.

cdr3_nt cdr3_aa d_call clone_size j_call v_call
TGCGCCAGCAGCCGCAACCTAGCGGGAAATCCCAATGAGCAGTTCTTC CASSRNLAGNPNEQFF TRBD2 . TRBJ2-1 TRBV4-3
TGTGCCACCAGCAGAGTGGGGTTTGGGCGAGTGGGAAACACCGGGGAGCTGTTTTTT CATSRVGFGRVGNTGELFF . . TRBJ2-2 TRBV15
TGTGCCAGCAATACCGCAGCGGATCACAATGAGCAGTTCTTC CASNTAADHNEQFF . . TRBJ2-1 TRBV19
TGTGCCAGCAGCAGCCGACCCGGGACATATAGTGAAGCTTTCTTT CASSSRPGTYSEAFF . . TRBJ1-1 TRBV7-3
TGTGCCTGGAGTAGGCAGGGGGGAGAGACCCAGTACTTC CAWSRQGGETQYF . once TRBJ2-5 TRBV30
TGTGCCAGCAGGTCCTACTCTAGCGGAACCTACAATGAGCAGTTCTTC CASRSYSSGTYNEQFF TRBD2 once TRBJ2-1 TRBV28
TGTGCCAGCAGCGAACTGAGACTAGCGCGGGAGACCCAGTACTTC CASSELRLARETQYF TRBD2 . TRBJ2-5 TRBV5-6
TGTGCCAGCTCACCAAGGACTAGTCTCGCTCTCACAGATACGCAGTATTTT CASSPRTSLALTDTQYF TRBD2 . TRBJ2-3 TRBV18
TGCGCCAGCAGCTTGGACCGGCGGGCCTCGATATCCTACGAGCAGTACTTC CASSLDRRASISYEQYF . . TRBJ2-7 TRBV5-1
TGTGCCAGCAGCGTAGAGTCTGGGTCAACCTACGAGCAGTACTTC CASSVESGSTYEQYF . . TRBJ2-7 TRBV9
TGTGCCAGCAGCTTAGGGGACAGGCGTAATGAAAAACTGTTTTTT CASSLGDRRNEKLFF TRBD1 . TRBJ1-4 TRBV7-9
TGTGCCAGCACTGGGTTTTCCACAGATACGCAGTATTTT CASTGFSTDTQYF . . TRBJ2-3 TRBV2
TGTGCCAGCAGCTTAACCCCCCAACTCGACGAGCAGTTCTTC CASSLTPQLDEQFF . once TRBJ2-1 TRBV7-3
TGTGCCAGCAGCTTACGGACAGGGGGAAGGTGGATGAATGCTTTCTTT CASSLRTGGRWMNAFF TRBD1 . TRBJ1-1 TRBV7-2
TGCGCCAGCAGCTTGGTCTCGACTAGACTTGAGAATGAGCAGTTCTTC CASSLVSTRLENEQFF . . TRBJ2-1 TRBV5-1
TGTGCCAGTAGCTTCGAGGGGGCTAGCAATCAGCCCCAGCATTTT CASSFEGASNQPQHF TRBD1 . TRBJ1-5 TRBV19
TGTGCCTGGAGTGCCTTGACGACCCGGGTAGCCATGAACACTGAAGCTTTCTTT CAWSALTTRVAMNTEAFF . . TRBJ1-1 TRBV30
TGTGCCAGCAGACAGGGCCGGTCCTACGAGCAGTACTTC CASRQGRSYEQYF . . TRBJ2-7 TRBV6-5
TGTGCCAGCAGCCACCAAATCCCTGAGATAGCGGGATCTAAATACGAGCAGTACTTC CASSHQIPEIAGSKYEQYF TRBD2 . TRBJ2-7 TRBV14
TGCGCCAGCAGTGAGCCAATATTGGGTAGGGATGGCTACACCTTC CASSEPILGRDGYTF . . TRBJ1-2 TRBV23-1
TGTGCCAGCAGCGTAGAGCCTCGGGGGTTGGAAAACATTCAGTACTTC CASSVEPRGLENIQYF . . TRBJ2-4 TRBV9
TGTGCCACCAGCAGAGAGCCGGGGCCCCAAGAGACCCAGTACTTC CATSREPGPQETQYF . . TRBJ2-5 TRBV15
TGCGCCAGCAGCCAAGATGGGCGGGGAACAGTAGATACGCAGTATTTT CASSQDGRGTVDTQYF . once TRBJ2-3 TRBV4-3
TGTGCCAGCAGTGAAGGTGGAATGGGCCAAGAGACCCAGTACTTC CASSEGGMGQETQYF . . TRBJ2-5 TRBV2
TGCGCCAGCAATGGGGATTTTGGGTCCACCGGGGAGCTGTTTTTT CASNGDFGSTGELFF . . TRBJ2-2 TRBV5-1
TGTGCCAGCAGCTCTCGACTAGCGGGGGCAACCTACGAGCAGTACTTC CASSSRLAGATYEQYF TRBD2 . TRBJ2-7 TRBV7-3
TGTGCCAGCAGGGCCCAGGTTTTTGGTACGCAGTATTTT CASRAQVFGTQYF . . TRBJ2-3 TRBV7-9
TGCAGCGTTGAATCCGGGGCCAACGTCCTGACTTTC CSVESGANVLTF . . TRBJ2-6 TRBV29-1
TGCGCCAGCAGCCCAGGGGACAGGGAGCATGAGCAGTTCTTC CASSPGDREHEQFF TRBD1 . TRBJ2-1 TRBV5-1
TGCAGCGTTGGCGCAGGCGTCAATCAGCCCCAGCATTTT CSVGAGVNQPQHF . . TRBJ1-5 TRBV29-1
TGTGCCAGTAGTCCTCGGACAGCTCATAGCAATCAGCCCCAGCATTTT CASSPRTAHSNQPQHF . . TRBJ1-5 TRBV19
TGTGCCAGCAGCTTGAGGACAGGCTACTCCTACGAGCAGTACTTC CASSLRTGYSYEQYF TRBD1 . TRBJ2-7 TRBV7-2
TGTGCCAGCAGCAAAGTGACTAGCGGGACCCAAGAGACCCAGTACTTC CASSKVTSGTQETQYF . . TRBJ2-5 TRBV21-1
TGTGCCAGCAGCTTAGGTCCGGGTCGGAATCAGCCCCAGCATTTT CASSLGPGRNQPQHF . . TRBJ1-5 TRBV7-9
TGTGCCAGCTCCCCAGGGGGGGTTGGCAATCAGCCCCAGCATTTT CASSPGGVGNQPQHF TRBD1 . TRBJ1-5 TRBV18
TGCGCCAGCAGTCAGACAGGGTGGGATGAGCAGTTCTTC CASSQTGWDEQFF TRBD1 . TRBJ2-1 TRBV23-1
TGTGCCAGCAGCGCGAAGGGCCGCGGGGCTAACTATGGCTACACCTTC CASSAKGRGANYGYTF . . TRBJ1-2 TRBV9
TGTGCCAGCAGCTTAGGACAGGAAAAACTGTTTTTT CASSLGQEKLFF . few TRBJ1-4 TRBV7-8
TGTGCCAGCAGCCCTAGTAGTAGCAAAGGGACTCAAGGTGAAAAACTGTTTTTT CASSPSSSKGTQGEKLFF . . TRBJ1-4 TRBV9
TGCGCCAGCAGCTACGGCACCCCCCAAGAGACCCAGTACTTC CASSYGTPQETQYF . . TRBJ2-5 TRBV5-1
TGTGCCAGCAGCTTAGTGACTAGCGGGAGGGGGTGGCATGAGCAGTTCTTC CASSLVTSGRGWHEQFF TRBD2 . TRBJ2-1 TRBV11-2